The 23 T cell receptor beta chains below come from one sample, sequenced in a study of blood T cell repertoires in COVID-19. The method was immunoSEQ multiplex PCR; TCRdb's version includes in-frame clones alone and lacks a portion of them. Of 52,000 or so clones listed, 75% to 85% are singletons. The sequenced sample was peripheral blood. Every receptor here comes from a middle-aged man with acute or convalescent COVID-19.

The chain combines TRBV6-1 with TRBJ1-1; unclear D gene. Looked up from germline, CDR1 is MNHNS and CDR2 is SASEGT. Trimming took 2 bases from V and 7 from J, leaving 8 bases between them. The CDR3 consists of 12 residues. CDR3 sequence reads: CASSETQIEAFF. Here the CDR3 DNA reads TGTGCCAGCAGTGAAACCCAGATTGAAGCTTTCTTT.

This chain connects TRBV5-1 to TRBJ1-1; 8 nucleotides align to TRBD1. The V segment lost 1 base and the J segment 0 bases; nucleotides outside the gene matches: 5. The length of the CDR3 is 16 residues. Germline V gene data show CDR1 as SGHRS and CDR2 as YFSETQ. The CDR3 spells CASSLNHRGMNTEAFF. The DNA for the CDR3 is TGCGCCAGCAGCTTGAACCACAGGGGGATGAACACTGAAGCTTTCTTT.

V is TRBV9 and J is TRBJ1-1, with 7 bases fitting TRBD1. The J segment lost 3 bases and the V segment lost 0 bases, leaving 8 bases of the junction unmatched. This CDR3 contains 16 residues. The germline V gene encodes CDR1 SGDLS and CDR2 YYNGEE. The CDR3 sequence is CASSVAKNRGDTEAFF. The CDR3 DNA follows: TGTGCCAGCAGCGTAGCAAAAAACAGGGGTGACACTGAAGCTTTCTTT.

This chain links TRBV27 with TRBJ2-5; a weak D match, TRBD1 (5 bases). Germline CDR1 MNHEY, CDR2 SMNVEV (reference sequence). The CDR3 extends over 16 amino acids. Trimming removed 1 base at V and 3 bases at J, with 15 bases between. The CDR3, as DNA: TGTGCCAGCAGTTTATACCTTGGGCAGGGAAAAGAGACCCAGTACTTC. Its protein product is CASSLYLGQGKETQYF.

This clone was found once. The rearrangement links TRBV9 to TRBJ1-2; 8 bases fit TRBD1. The CDR3 totals 14 residues. CDR1 is SGDLS and CDR2 is YYNGEE in the germline V gene. Trimming took 3 bases from V and 6 from J; bases not matched to a gene: 7. DNA for the CDR3: TGTGCCAGCAGCGACGACAGGGGCGGGCATGGCTACACCTTC. Amino acid sequence: CASSDDRGGHGYTF.

The J gene is TRBJ1-3, the V gene TRBV5-6; no clear D. Germline V gene lookup returns CDR1 SGHDT and CDR2 YYEEEE. The CDR3 runs to 14 residues. V gave up 4 bases and J gave up 0 bases, with 8 bases separating them. CDR3 in amino acids: CASSTRGSGNTIYF. CDR3 DNA sequence: TGTGCCAGCAGCACCAGAGGCTCTGGAAACACCATATATTTT.

This clone has only a few counts. The chain is built from TRBV7-2 and TRBJ2-2, with a possible D match to TRBD2 (7 bases). Trimming took off 2 bases at V and 1 base at J, with 8 bases between the two ends. The CDR3 has 15 residues. Per the germline V gene, CDR1 is SGHTA and CDR2 is FQGNSA. Here the CDR3 reads CASSLRGGNTGELFF. The CDR3, as DNA: TGTGCCAGCAGCTTAAGGGGGGGGAACACCGGGGAGCTGTTTTTT.

The chain uses TRBV10-2 and TRBJ1-1; 8 bases agree with TRBD1. This CDR3 comprises 13 residues. V lost 11 bases and J lost 0; bases outside the gene matches: 5. Germline V CDR1 and CDR2: WSHSY, SAAADI. CDR3 sequence reads: CAAAQGVNTEAFF. As DNA, the CDR3 is TGCGCCGCAGCACAGGGGGTGAACACTGAAGCTTTCTTT.

The chain is built from TRBV10-1 and TRBJ1-2; D unresolved. V was pared by 6 bases and J by 4 bases, with 12 bases between. The V gene's germline CDR1 is WNHNN and CDR2 SYGVQD (reference sequence). CDR3 length equals 13 residues. The CDR3 loop reads CASSPYGSYGYTF. The CDR3 bases are TGCGCCAGCAGCCCGTATGGTAGCTATGGCTACACCTTC.

The V call is TRBV5-1, the J call TRBJ1-1; the match to TRBD1 covers 8 bases. V was pared by 5 bases and J by 1 base, with 25 bases of the junction left unmatched. This CDR3 has 21 residues. Germline V gene sequence: CDR1 SGHRS, CDR2 YFSETQ. The CDR3: CASSLSRTGLLVPGRNTEAFF. CDR3 nucleotides: TGCGCCAGCAGTCTTTCGCGGACAGGGTTACTCGTACCCGGCAGGAACACTGAAGCTTTCTTT.

CDR3 residues: CASSQSRGLYGYTF. The CDR3 DNA follows: TGTGCCAGCAGCCAGAGCAGGGGGCTCTATGGCTACACCTTC. The rearrangement uses TRBV3-1 (or the pseudogene TRBV3-2) and TRBJ1-2, with 8 bases lining up with TRBD1. After removal of 3 bases from V and 4 bases from J, the junction contained 4 bases not matched to a gene. This CDR3 region has 14 residues. In germline, CDR1 is LGHDT, CDR2 YNNKEL (reference sequence).

CDR3 residues: CASSLRQGLNTEAFF. Here the CDR3 DNA reads TGTGCCAGCAGCCTAAGACAGGGGCTGAACACTGAAGCTTTCTTT. The V and J genes are TRBV3-1 (or the pseudogene TRBV3-2) and TRBJ1-1, with TRBD1 matching over 8 bases. This CDR3 contains 15 residues. Germline assignment: CDR1 LGHDT and CDR2 YNNKEL (reference sequence). Trimming removed 4 bases from V and 0 bases from J; junction bases left unmatched: 4.

The sample holds a few counts of this clone. The chain recombines TRBV18 with TRBJ1-1, with D hard to call. The V and J ends lost 3 bases and 4 bases respectively, with 9 bases between them. CDR3 length: 13 amino acids. Germline V CDR1 and CDR2: KGHSH, LQKENI. The CDR3 spells CASSPTASTEAFF. CDR3 nucleotide sequence: TGTGCCAGCTCACCCACAGCCAGCACTGAAGCTTTCTTT.

The CDR3 region is CAREAQGLNTEAFF. In DNA form, the CDR3 reads TGTGCCAGGGAGGCACAGGGGTTGAACACTGAAGCTTTCTTT. This chain joins TRBV19 and TRBJ1-1; TRBD1 aligns across 7 bases. The germline gives CDR1 LNHDA, CDR2 SQIVND (reference sequence). V lost 9 bases, J lost 0 bases, and 7 bases stayed unmatched. CDR3 length equals 14 residues.

The J gene is TRBJ2-6, the V gene TRBV5-6; 10 nucleotides align to TRBD1. Trimming at V came to 1 base and at J to 0 bases, leaving 7 bases not matched to a gene. Looked up from germline, CDR1 is SGHDT and CDR2 is YYEEEE. CDR3 length: 19 amino acids. The DNA of the CDR3 is TGTGCCAGCAGCTTGAGGGACAGGGGCTTCTCCTCTGGGGCCAACGTCCTGACTTTC. Residues: CASSLRDRGFSSGANVLTF.

In its sample, this clone was seen a few times. The chain recombines TRBV5-5 with TRBJ2-7; 7 bases match TRBD1. The J segment lost 4 bases and the V segment lost 5 bases, leaving 12 bases of the junction unmatched. CDR3 length: 15 amino acids. Germline lookup yields CDR1 SGHKS and CDR2 YYEKEE (reference sequence). The CDR3 sequence: CASSQRTGYRYEQYV. The CDR3 nucleotides are TGTGCCAGCAGTCAACGGACAGGCTATCGGTACGAGCAGTACGTC.

The chain links TRBV7-7 to TRBJ2-5, with a possible D match to TRBD2 (6 bases). The CDR3 length is 13 residues. V dropped 5 bases and J dropped 5 bases, with 12 bases sitting between them. The germline CDR1 and CDR2 sequences are SSHAT and FNYEAQ (reference sequence). CDR3 nucleotides: TGTGCCAGCAGCGGAGGGGCGGGGGAGACCCAGTACTTC. Translating gives CASSGGAGETQYF.

This chain joins TRBV7-9 and TRBJ1-4, with D possibly being TRBD1 (6 bases). CDR1 and CDR2 (germline): SEHNR, FQNEAQ (reference sequence). Trimming cost V 5 bases and J 4 bases, with 17 bases left between them. This CDR3 is 16 amino acids long. The CDR3 protein is CASSPSGGAYNEKLFF. Here the CDR3 DNA reads TGTGCCAGCAGCCCAAGCGGGGGGGCGTATAATGAAAAACTGTTTTTT.

The J gene is TRBJ2-2, the V gene TRBV30; possibly TRBD2 for D (5 bases). The CDR3 loop spans 14 amino acids. Trimming removed 0 bases from V and 4 bases from J, with 9 bases in between. Germline assignment: CDR1 GTSNPN and CDR2 SVGIG (reference sequence). The CDR3 DNA reads as TGTGCCTGGAGTGTACCCGGGATCACCGGGGAGCTGTTTTTT. It encodes CAWSVPGITGELFF.

The V and J genes are TRBV30 and TRBJ1-6; no clear D gene. V was pared by 1 base and J by 4 bases, with 5 bases between. Germline-derived CDR1 and CDR2 are GTSNPN and SVGIG (reference sequence). The length of the CDR3 is 13 residues. CDR3 nucleotides: TGTGCCTGGAGTGGAGGGTATAATTCACCCCTCCACTTT. Protein: CAWSGGYNSPLHF.

The chain is built from TRBV12-5 and TRBJ1-2; 9 bases line up with TRBD1. The V and J ends lost 7 bases and 5 bases, in that order; junction bases with no gene match: 5. The germline CDR1 and CDR2 sequences are LGHNT and FRNRAP. The CDR3 sequence is 13 residues long. CDR3 sequence reads: CASARTGAYGYTF. As DNA, the CDR3 is TGTGCTAGTGCTCGGACAGGGGCATATGGCTACACCTTC.

This rearrangement joins TRBV10-2 to TRBJ2-5; D might be TRBD1 (5 bases). The ends were cut back, 3 bases at V and 9 bases at J, with 14 bases in the middle. The CDR3 runs 13 residues. Germline V gene lookup returns CDR1 WSHSY and CDR2 SAAADI. The CDR3 is CASSDGQLRAQYF. As DNA, the CDR3 is TGCGCCAGCAGTGACGGGCAGCTCAGGGCCCAGTACTTC.

This chain connects TRBV4-1 to TRBJ2-1; possible D gene TRBD2, 6 bases. V lost 2 bases and J 3 bases, leaving 20 bases between the germline ends. Germline values: CDR1 MGHRA, CDR2 YSYEKL. CDR3 size: 18 residues. CDR3 in amino acids: CASSQTPFSRGIYNEQFF. Here the CDR3 DNA reads TGCGCCAGCAGCCAAACCCCCTTCTCCCGGGGGATCTACAATGAGCAGTTCTTC.